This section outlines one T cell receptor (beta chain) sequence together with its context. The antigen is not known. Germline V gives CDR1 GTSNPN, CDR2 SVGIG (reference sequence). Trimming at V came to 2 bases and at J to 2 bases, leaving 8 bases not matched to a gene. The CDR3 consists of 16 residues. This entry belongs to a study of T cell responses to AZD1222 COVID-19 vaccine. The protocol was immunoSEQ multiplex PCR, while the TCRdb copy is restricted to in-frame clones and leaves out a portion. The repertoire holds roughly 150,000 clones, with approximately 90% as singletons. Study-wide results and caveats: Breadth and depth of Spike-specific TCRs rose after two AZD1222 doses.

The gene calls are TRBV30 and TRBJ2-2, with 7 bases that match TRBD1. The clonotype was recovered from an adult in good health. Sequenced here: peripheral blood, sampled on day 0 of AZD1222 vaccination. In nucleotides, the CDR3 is TGTGCCTGGAGTTCAGGACAGGAACTAAACACCGGGGAGCTGTTTTTT. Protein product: CAWSSGQELNTGELFF. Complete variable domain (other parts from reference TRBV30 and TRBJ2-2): SQTIHQWPATLVQPVGSPLSLECTVEGTSNPNLYWYRQAAGRGLQLLFYSVGIGQISSEVPQNLSASRPQDRQFILSSKKLLLSDSGFYLCAWSSGQELNTGELFFGEGSRLTVL.